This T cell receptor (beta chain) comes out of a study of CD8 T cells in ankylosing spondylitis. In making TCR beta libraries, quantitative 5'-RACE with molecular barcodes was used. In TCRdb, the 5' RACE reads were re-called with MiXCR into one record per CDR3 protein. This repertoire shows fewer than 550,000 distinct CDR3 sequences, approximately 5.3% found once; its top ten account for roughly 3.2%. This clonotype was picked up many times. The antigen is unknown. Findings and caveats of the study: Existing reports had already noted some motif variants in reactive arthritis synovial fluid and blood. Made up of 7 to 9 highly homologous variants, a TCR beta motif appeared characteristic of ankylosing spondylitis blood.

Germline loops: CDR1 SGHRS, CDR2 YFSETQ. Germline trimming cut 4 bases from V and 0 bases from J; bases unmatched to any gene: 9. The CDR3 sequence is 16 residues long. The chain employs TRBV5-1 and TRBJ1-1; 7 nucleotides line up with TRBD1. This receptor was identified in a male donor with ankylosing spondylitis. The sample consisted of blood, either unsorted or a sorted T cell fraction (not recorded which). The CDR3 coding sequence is TGCGCCAGCAGCCCTACGGGACAGACCATGAACACTGAAGCTTTCTTT. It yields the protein CASSPTGQTMNTEAFF.